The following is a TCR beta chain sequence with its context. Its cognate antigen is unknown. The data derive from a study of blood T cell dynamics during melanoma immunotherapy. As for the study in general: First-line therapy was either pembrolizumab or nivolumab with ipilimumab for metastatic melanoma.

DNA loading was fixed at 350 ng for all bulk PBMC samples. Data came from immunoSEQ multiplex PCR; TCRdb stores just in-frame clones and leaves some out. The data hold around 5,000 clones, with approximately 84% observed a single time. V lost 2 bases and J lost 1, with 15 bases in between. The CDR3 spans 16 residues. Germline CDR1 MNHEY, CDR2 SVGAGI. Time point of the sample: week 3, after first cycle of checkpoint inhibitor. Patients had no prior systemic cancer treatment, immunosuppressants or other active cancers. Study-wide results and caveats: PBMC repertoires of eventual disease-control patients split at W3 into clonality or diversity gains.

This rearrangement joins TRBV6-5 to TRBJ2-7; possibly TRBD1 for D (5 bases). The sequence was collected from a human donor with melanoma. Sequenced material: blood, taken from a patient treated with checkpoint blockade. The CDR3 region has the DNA TGTGCCAGCAGTTACAGTAGGGTAACAGGTTCCTACGAGCAGTACTTC. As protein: CASSYSRVTGSYEQYF.